Following are 11 T cell receptor beta chains from one sample sequenced in a study of beta chain features in type 1 diabetes. Antigens for these TCRs are unknown. Study results and caveats: The study found moderately but significantly shorter TCRB CDR3s in all four CD4+ subsets of Type 1 diabetes patients.

Every bit of the isolated RNA underwent reverse transcription, so sequencing read expressed TCRB transcripts. This table comes from immunoSEQ multiplex PCR, and its TCRdb copy is limited to in-frame clones, with some not included. This table holds under 150,000 clones, approximately 15% found once. Specimen: central memory CD4+ T cells from blood. All receptors derive from a man between 18 and 29 years old with type 1 diabetes.

This sequence joins TRBV5-1 and TRBJ1-2; possibly TRBD1 for D (5 bases). This CDR3 region has 14 residues. Germline loops: CDR1 SGHRS, CDR2 YFSETQ. V lost 0 bases and J lost 2, with 8 bases in between. CDR3 bases: TGCGCCAGCAGCTTGGTGTCAGGGAACTATGGCTACACCTTC. It specifies CASSLVSGNYGYTF.

In its sample, this clone ranks as medium-sized. This chain joins TRBV29-1 and TRBJ1-1, with TRBD1 identical over 7 bases. V lost 6 bases, J lost 6 bases, and 10 bases stayed unmatched. Germline CDR1 is SQVTM and CDR2 is ANQGSEA. The CDR3 runs 13 residues. The CDR3 here is CSVPLDREAEAFF. The CDR3 DNA reads TGCAGCGTCCCACTTGACAGGGAGGCTGAAGCTTTCTTT.

The gene calls are TRBV19 and TRBJ1-2; D gene uncertain. V lost 6 bases, J lost 8 bases, and 16 bases lay in between. CDR1 is LNHDA and CDR2 is SQIVND in the germline V gene (reference sequence). The CDR3 is 13 residues long. CDR3 nucleotides: TGTGCCAGTAGGCCATCCGACATGAGCGGCTACACCTTC. Protein: CASRPSDMSGYTF.

Ten or more counts support this clone. The genes are TRBV5-1 and TRBJ2-2; TRBD2 aligns across 7 bases. Germline CDR1 reads SGHRS; CDR2 reads YFSETQ. V shed 3 bases, J shed 3 bases, and the junction held 8 bases outside the gene matches. The length of the CDR3 is 16 residues. The CDR3 is CASSSPASGDTGELFF. The CDR3 coding sequence is TGCGCCAGCAGCTCTCCGGCTAGCGGAGACACCGGGGAGCTGTTTTTT.

This chain joins TRBV6-5 and TRBJ2-5; possibly TRBD1 or TRBD2 for D (5 bases each). Trimming cost V 0 bases and J 9 bases, with 20 bases left between them. CDR3 length: 16 residues. Germline V gives CDR1 MNHEY, CDR2 SVGAGI. The CDR3 DNA reads as TGTGCCAGCAGTTACTCGAGGCATCCGGGGCCCTGGCCCCAGTACTTC. As protein: CASSYSRHPGPWPQYF.

This clone was seen a handful of times. The DNA for the CDR3 is TGTGCCAGCAGCCCACAGGGGGCAGCACTAGATACGCAGTATTTT. As protein: CASSPQGAALDTQYF. The rearrangement links TRBV7-9 to TRBJ2-3, with TRBD1 matching over 9 bases. V lost 5 bases, J lost 5 bases, and 8 bases stayed unmatched. This CDR3 is built from 15 residues. Germline CDR1 SEHNR, CDR2 FQNEAQ (reference sequence). Combining the CDR3 with reference TRBV7-9 and TRBJ2-3 gives the whole variable domain DTGVSQNPRHKITKRGQNVTFRCDPISEHNRLYWYRQTLGQGPEFLTYFQNEAQLEKSRLLSDRFSAERPKGSFSTLEIQRTEQGDSAMYLCASSPQGAALDTQYFGPGTRLTVL.

This clone showed up just a few times. The rearrangement uses TRBV18 and TRBJ2-1, with D perhaps matching TRBD1 (5 bases). Per the germline V gene, CDR1 is KGHSH and CDR2 is LQKENI. Between the trimmed V and J ends, which lost 6 bases and 5 bases, there was a span of 14 bases. The CDR3 is 14 amino acids. The DNA of the CDR3 is TGTGCCAGCTCGGCCCAACAGGCGGACAATGAGCAGTTCTTC. Protein: CASSAQQADNEQFF.

This clone came up a few times. The J gene is TRBJ2-1, the V gene TRBV29-1, with 11 bases fitting TRBD1. Unmatched junction bases numbered 5, after V lost 6 bases and J lost 1 base. The germline V gene encodes CDR1 SQVTM and CDR2 ANQGSEA. The CDR3 length is 15 residues. The CDR3: CSVGQGARSYNEQFF. In DNA, the CDR3 is TGCAGCGTAGGACAGGGGGCGAGGTCCTACAATGAGCAGTTCTTC.

The table lists this clone with a few counts. This chain joins TRBV4-2 and TRBJ1-5; D remains ambiguous. V was shortened by 1 base and J by 6 bases, with 10 bases between the two germline ends. From germline, CDR1 is LGHNA and CDR2 YNFKEQ. The CDR3 totals 14 residues. CDR3 amino acids: CASSQAHSLQPQHF. CDR3 nucleotide sequence: TGTGCCAGCAGCCAAGCGCATTCTCTTCAGCCCCAGCATTTT.

The gene calls are TRBV5-1 and TRBJ2-5; no reliable D call. The CDR3 runs to 14 residues. Trimming stripped 0 bases from V and 0 bases from J, with 6 bases between. Per germline, CDR1 SGHRS and CDR2 YFSETQ. The CDR3 sequence is CASSLAANQETQYF. The CDR3 DNA reads as TGCGCCAGCAGCTTGGCGGCAAACCAAGAGACCCAGTACTTC.

This clone was detected only a few times. The chain combines TRBV5-1 with TRBJ2-7; D is possibly TRBD2 (6 bases). Per the germline V gene, CDR1 is SGHRS and CDR2 is YFSETQ. Trimming left V 4 bases short and J 5 bases short, with 13 bases between. The CDR3 covers 13 residues. The CDR3: CASSMEGLDEQYF. In DNA, the CDR3 is TGCGCCAGCAGCATGGAGGGGTTGGACGAGCAGTACTTC.